A selection of T cell receptor beta chains follows, all from one sample in a study of blood T cell repertoires in COVID-19. Some clones are missing from TCRdb's copy, which holds only in-frame ones; the method was immunoSEQ multiplex PCR. The sample contains 30,000 to 40,000 clones, over 70% of which appear only once. The specimen sequenced was peripheral blood. The source of these receptors is a man aged 80 or over with active COVID-19. CDR3s include the opening cysteine and the closing phenylalanine or tryptophan. The D gene is left open where the match is weak. A row's size may be missing; if present it is once, few, many or a size class.

j_gene,abundance,d_gene,v_gene,CDR3nt,CDR3aa
TRBJ1-1,-,-,TRBV4-3,TGCGCCAGCAGCCAAGGGATAGGCAGGGCCAACACTGAAGCTTTCTTT,CASSQGIGRANTEAFF
TRBJ2-5,-,-,TRBV5-1,TGCGCCAGCAGCTTAGGGGGAGAGGAGACCCAGTACTTC,CASSLGGEETQYF
TRBJ2-3,-,TRBD2,TRBV28,TGTGCCAGCAGTTCCCGCGGGAGCAGGTCAGATACGCAGTATTTT,CASSSRGSRSDTQYF
TRBJ1-2,-,-,TRBV6-5,TGTGCCAGCAGTTACTCTCCCCGCGTCCCCGGGGGAGGCTACACCTTC,CASSYSPRVPGGGYTF
TRBJ2-1,-,TRBD2,TRBV7-2,TGTGCCAGCAGCATCACTAGCGGGAGCCACAATGAGCAGTTCTTC,CASSITSGSHNEQFF
TRBJ1-1,-,-,TRBV11-2,TGTGCCAGCAGCGTGGGGAGTTCGGGGACTGAAGCTTTCTTT,CASSVGSSGTEAFF
TRBJ2-4,-,TRBD2,TRBV4-1,TGCGCCAGCAGCCAAATATCTAGCGGGAGGAACATTCAGTACTTC,CASSQISSGRNIQYF
TRBJ1-6,-,-,TRBV6-6,TGTGCCAGCGGCCCGGGGGAGAATTCACCCCTCCACTTT,CASGPGENSPLHF
TRBJ2-2,-,TRBD1,TRBV18,TGTGCCAGCTCACCCCTGACAGGGGGCGCTTCCGGGGAGCTGTTTTTT,CASSPLTGGASGELFF
TRBJ2-1,once,-,TRBV15,TGTGCCACCAGCAGAGAGGGAGGGGGGGTTAGAGAGCAGTTCTTC,CATSREGGGVREQFF
TRBJ1-1,-,-,TRBV18,TGTGCCAGCTCACCCGACAAGAACACTGAAGCTTTCTTT,CASSPDKNTEAFF
TRBJ2-2,-,TRBD2,TRBV6-5,TGTGCCAGCAGCGGGACTAGCGGGAGGGAGCTGTTTTTT,CASSGTSGRELFF
TRBJ2-5,-,-,TRBV18,TGTGCCAGCTCCAGGTCGGAGACCCAGTACTTC,CASSRSETQYF
TRBJ2-3,-,TRBD2,TRBV29-1,TGCAGCGTTGGGACTAGCGGTTCTAGCACAGATACGCAGTATTTT,CSVGTSGSSTDTQYF
TRBJ1-6,-,-,TRBV28,TGTGCCAGCAGTTTGAGGGAGGCACCCCTCCACTTT,CASSLREAPLHF
TRBJ2-3,-,-,TRBV5-1,TGCGCCAGCAGCTCACCGGGAACTAGCACAGATACGCAGTATTTT,CASSSPGTSTDTQYF
TRBJ1-1,-,TRBD1,TRBV5-1,TGCGCCAGCAGCTCTACAGGGGATAGGAACACTGAAGCTTTCTTT,CASSSTGDRNTEAFF
TRBJ2-4,-,TRBD2,TRBV3-1/TRBV3-2,TGTGCCAGCAGCCAGGGGACTAGCGGGAGGATGGGTCGGTACTTC,CASSQGTSGRMGRYF
TRBJ2-7,-,TRBD2,TRBV6-5,TGTGCCAGCAGTTACTCGACTCGAGGGAGGGGCGAGCAGTACTTC,CASSYSTRGRGEQYF
TRBJ2-3,-,TRBD2,TRBV12-5,TGTGCTAGTGGTTTGGCGGGACTAGCGGGAGCTTACACAGATACGCAGTATTTT,CASGLAGLAGAYTDTQYF
TRBJ2-6,-,TRBD1,TRBV18,TGTGCCAGCTCACCACCGGGACAGGCTGGGGCCAACGTCCTGACTTTC,CASSPPGQAGANVLTF
TRBJ2-3,-,-,TRBV10-3,TGTGCCATCAGTGAAGTGACAAATACGCAGTATTTT,CAISEVTNTQYF
TRBJ2-7,-,TRBD2,TRBV18,TGTGCCAGCTCACCGAACTCACTAGCGAACGCCTACGAGCAGTACTTC,CASSPNSLANAYEQYF
TRBJ2-7,-,TRBD1,TRBV28,TGTGCCAGCAGTCTCGCCGGGACAGGATTCTACGAGCAGTACTTC,CASSLAGTGFYEQYF
TRBJ2-7,once,TRBD2,TRBV5-8,TGTGCCAGCAGCCCTGGGACTAGCGGGATAACCCGCTACGAGCAGTACTTC,CASSPGTSGITRYEQYF
TRBJ2-1,-,TRBD2,TRBV29-1,TGCAGCGTTGGCCCTACTAGCGGAGAGCAGTTCTTC,CSVGPTSGEQFF
TRBJ1-1,-,TRBD1,TRBV29-1,TGCAGCACAAGGACAGGGGTGAACACTGAAGCTTTCTTT,CSTRTGVNTEAFF
TRBJ2-3,-,TRBD2,TRBV29-1,TGCAGCGTTGGAGACGCAGCGGGGGAGTTCCATACAACAGATACGCAGTATTTT,CSVGDAAGEFHTTDTQYF
TRBJ2-5,-,-,TRBV28,TGTGCCAGCAGTTTGGGTGGGACACTGGAGACCCAGTACTTC,CASSLGGTLETQYF
TRBJ2-1,few,TRBD2,TRBV28,TGTGCCAGCAGTCTAGTAGGGACTAGCGATCGGGAGCAGTTCTTC,CASSLVGTSDREQFF
TRBJ2-3,-,TRBD1,TRBV6-4,TGTGCCAGCAGTTACCGACAGGGAAGGGAGGATACGCAGTATTTT,CASSYRQGREDTQYF
TRBJ2-7,-,TRBD2,TRBV7-2,TGTGCCAGCAGCTATAGCGGGAGAAAGGGCCCCTACGAGCAGTACTTC,CASSYSGRKGPYEQYF
TRBJ2-3,-,-,TRBV7-9,TGTGCCAGCAGCTTAGCTGGGCCTAGCGGCACAGATACGCAGTATTTT,CASSLAGPSGTDTQYF
TRBJ2-3,-,-,TRBV18,TGTGCCAGCTCAGTTGTCCAGGGGCTCGTATTTACAGATACGCAGTATTTT,CASSVVQGLVFTDTQYF
TRBJ2-7,-,TRBD2,TRBV10-2,TGCGCCACCCAACTCTCCGGGACTAGCGGGCGCGCAAACACCTACGAGCAGTACTTC,CATQLSGTSGRANTYEQYF
TRBJ2-7,-,-,TRBV30,TGTGCCTGGAGCAGAGACAGTGGTTCCTACGAGCAGTACTTC,CAWSRDSGSYEQYF
TRBJ1-5,once,-,TRBV30,TGTGCCTGGAGTTTAAAGGGGCCCTTCAGCAATCAGCCCCAGCATTTT,CAWSLKGPFSNQPQHF
TRBJ2-4,few,-,TRBV19,TGTGCCAGTAGTATAGATCGGAGGAAGGGAAACATTCAGTACTTC,CASSIDRRKGNIQYF
TRBJ1-2,once,-,TRBV4-3,TGCGCCAGCAGCCAAGCGGCAGGGTTGGGCTATGGCTACACCTTC,CASSQAAGLGYGYTF
TRBJ2-5,-,-,TRBV11-2,TGTGCCAGCAGTCGAGGACAGACCCAAGAGACCCAGTACTTC,CASSRGQTQETQYF
TRBJ1-5,-,-,TRBV6-6,TGTGCCAGCGGACAGATGGAGAATCAGCCCCAGCATTTT,CASGQMENQPQHF
TRBJ2-1,-,TRBD2,TRBV14,TGTGCCAGCAGCCCTCCGGGACTAGCGTTGGTTGAGCAGTTCTTC,CASSPPGLALVEQFF
TRBJ2-7,-,TRBD2,TRBV19,TGTGCCAGTAGTATCACGGGCGGCAGGGAGGGCGAGCAGTACTTC,CASSITGGREGEQYF
TRBJ1-2,-,-,TRBV23-1,TGCGCCAGCATCCCAGGAACATACTATGGCTACACCTTC,CASIPGTYYGYTF
TRBJ2-1,-,TRBD2,TRBV20-1,TGCAGTGCTAGTCCTAGCGGGAGAGGTGAGCAGTTCTTC,CSASPSGRGEQFF
TRBJ2-6,-,-,TRBV19,TGTGCCTCCTCAGTTGTGGGGGCCAACGTCCTGACTTTC,CASSVVGANVLTF
TRBJ1-3,few,-,TRBV5-1,TGCGCCAGCAGCTCACAGGCGTCCGGAAACACCATATATTTT,CASSSQASGNTIYF
TRBJ2-7,few,TRBD1,TRBV7-2,TGTGCCAGCAGCCCCGGGACAGGGACTTACGAGCAGTACTTC,CASSPGTGTYEQYF
TRBJ2-7,-,TRBD2,TRBV5-6,TGTGCCAGCAGTTTCACGGGACTAGCGGGGAACCAATACGAGCAGTACTTC,CASSFTGLAGNQYEQYF
TRBJ1-2,-,TRBD1,TRBV14,TGTGCCAGCAGCCAAGGCAGGGGGAAGGGTAGCTATGGCTACACCTTC,CASSQGRGKGSYGYTF